The rows below give T cell receptor beta chains drawn from one sample of a study of Graves' ophthalmopathy and Graves' hyperthyroidism. TCRdb called the multiplex PCR reads again in MiXCR, with one record for every CDR3 protein. The sample has about 1.2 million distinct CDR3 sequences, about two fifths seen once; the top ten hold roughly 10%. Sequenced input: peripheral blood or thyroid tissue (not recorded which). The receptors derive from an adult man with Graves' hyperthyroidism. CDR3s include the opening cysteine and the closing phenylalanine or tryptophan. The D gene is left open where the match is weak. Clone size is stated in some rows and not others, as once, few, many or a class when expanded.

j_call,d_call,v_call,clone_size,cdr3_nt,cdr3_aa
TRBJ2-2,-,TRBV7-3,many,TGTGCCAGCAGCTTTCAGATCACCGGGGAGCTGTTTTTT,CASSFQITGELFF
TRBJ2-7,TRBD2,TRBV6-2/TRBV6-3,-,TGTGCCAGCAGTGAAGCGGTAGCGGGCGCCTACGAGCAGTACTTC,CASSEAVAGAYEQYF
TRBJ1-5,-,TRBV6-6,few,TGTGCCAGCAGTTACCTCAGTAGCAATCAGCCCCAGCATTTT,CASSYLSSNQPQHF
TRBJ2-2,TRBD1,TRBV9,many,TGTGCCAGCAGCGTGGGGATAGGGGGCCGGACCGGGGAGCTGTTTTTT,CASSVGIGGRTGELFF
TRBJ2-5,-,TRBV10-3,many,TGTGCCATCAGTGAGAGGGACACTCAAGAGACCCAGTACTTC,CAISERDTQETQYF
TRBJ1-5,-,TRBV5-1,-,TGCGCCAGCAGCCACCCTAGCGGGGGCGACCAGCCCCAGCATTTT,CASSHPSGGDQPQHF
TRBJ1-4,-,TRBV7-9,-,TGTGCCAGCAGCTTAGGGGGACCAGCAACTAATGAAAAACTGTTTTTT,CASSLGGPATNEKLFF
TRBJ1-1,-,TRBV7-9,many,TGTGCCAGCATCGGAGATAACACTGAAGCTTTCTTT,CASIGDNTEAFF
TRBJ2-5,-,TRBV29-1,once,TGCAGCGTTGATCGTCTGGCGGGGGCAGAGACCCAGTACTTC,CSVDRLAGAETQYF
TRBJ2-5,TRBD1,TRBV7-2,many,TGTGCCAGCGGCAGGGGGCGCGTGGAAGAGACCCAGTACTTC,CASGRGRVEETQYF
TRBJ2-5,-,TRBV11-3,many,TGTGCCAGCAGCTTAGTAGAGGGGGAAGAGACCCAGTACTTC,CASSLVEGEETQYF
TRBJ2-7,-,TRBV15,-,TGTGCCACCAGCAGCCCGGGGCACAGTCTGAGGGAGCAGTACTTC,CATSSPGHSLREQYF
TRBJ2-3,TRBD2,TRBV11-1,-,TGTGCCAGCAGCGCGGGACTAGCGGCCACCACAGATACGCAGTATTTT,CASSAGLAATTDTQYF
TRBJ2-5,TRBD1,TRBV25-1,-,TGTGCCAGCAGTGACCCTCGCGACAGGGGGCGGGGGGAGACCCAGTACTTC,CASSDPRDRGRGETQYF
TRBJ1-6,TRBD1,TRBV9,-,TGTGCCAGCAGCGCTGGACAGGGCGCGAATTCACCCCTCCACTTT,CASSAGQGANSPLHF
TRBJ2-5,-,TRBV7-9,many,TGTGCCAGCAGCTTCCAGGGGCTACAAGAGACCCAGTACTTC,CASSFQGLQETQYF
TRBJ1-5,-,TRBV7-8,many,TGTGCCAGCAGCTTCTACGGGAATAGCAATCAGCCCCAGCATTTT,CASSFYGNSNQPQHF
TRBJ1-4,-,TRBV27,few,TGTGCCAGCGGACGGGGGGCCTTGCCAGAAAAACTGTTTTTT,CASGRGALPEKLFF
TRBJ1-2,TRBD1,TRBV7-9,-,TGTGCCAGCAGCCCACAGGGGACGTCATGGGGCTACATCTTC,CASSPQGTSWGYIF
TRBJ2-7,-,TRBV11-2,many,TGTGCCAGCAGCTTGACCCAAACCTCCTACGAGCAGTACTTC,CASSLTQTSYEQYF
TRBJ2-7,TRBD2,TRBV15,-,TGTGCCACCAGCGGCCCGCCGGGACTAGCGGGATCATACGAGCAGTACTTC,CATSGPPGLAGSYEQYF
TRBJ2-7,-,TRBV29-1,-,TGCAGCGTTGCCCAGGATTCCTACGAGCAGTACTTC,CSVAQDSYEQYF
TRBJ2-7,-,TRBV2,many,TGTGCCAGCAGTGATGAAGGGGGCGGGGGGTACGAGCAGTACTTC,CASSDEGGGGYEQYF
TRBJ1-6,-,TRBV7-8,many,TGTGCCAGCAGCTCAAGCGGCTCCTATAATTCACCCCTCCACTTT,CASSSSGSYNSPLHF
TRBJ2-2,-,TRBV7-9,-,TGTGCCAGCAGCGCCCCGGGCAGATCCACCGGGGAGCTGTTTTTT,CASSAPGRSTGELFF
TRBJ2-3,-,TRBV7-2,-,TGTGCCAGCAGCGTTGATTCGTCAGGGTCAAGTGGTGGAGCAGATACGCAGTATTTT,CASSVDSSGSSGGADTQYF
TRBJ2-7,TRBD1,TRBV6-6,few,TGTGCCATACGACAGGGTGGATCCTACGAGCAGTACTTC,CAIRQGGSYEQYF
TRBJ2-7,TRBD1,TRBV4-1,-,TGCGCCAGCAGCCAAGAGTTCAGGACAGGGTTTTACGAGCAGTACTTC,CASSQEFRTGFYEQYF
TRBJ2-7,-,TRBV2,-,TGTGCCAGCAGCTTAGGGGGGGACGGGACCTACGAGCAGTACTTC,CASSLGGDGTYEQYF
TRBJ2-7,TRBD1,TRBV7-9,-,TGTGCCAGCAGCACCCGACTCAGGGGGCCCTACGAGCAGTACTTC,CASSTRLRGPYEQYF
TRBJ2-7,-,TRBV13,many,TGTGCCAGCAGCGGATCTCGGGACGAGCAGTACTTC,CASSGSRDEQYF
TRBJ2-7,-,TRBV7-3,-,TGTGCCACCAGCAGAGATAAACGTAGCTACGAGCAGTACTTC,CATSRDKRSYEQYF
TRBJ1-5,TRBD1,TRBV20-1,-,TGCAGTGCTACCGGGACAGGGGTACTTCAGCCCCAGCATTTT,CSATGTGVLQPQHF
TRBJ2-7,-,TRBV19,many,TGTGCCAGTAGTATGGGACCCTCGGCCTACGAGCAGTACTTC,CASSMGPSAYEQYF
TRBJ2-5,-,TRBV12-3/TRBV12-4,-,TGTGCCAGCAGGCCTACAGGCGGCGATCAGCCCCAGTACTTC,CASRPTGGDQPQYF
TRBJ1-3,-,TRBV15,few,TGTGCCACCAGCAGAGATGCCGGTCCAGGAAACACCATATATTTT,CATSRDAGPGNTIYF
TRBJ1-2,-,TRBV11-2,many,TGTGCCAGCAGCTTAGGACACAACTATGGCTACACCTTC,CASSLGHNYGYTF
TRBJ1-1,-,TRBV6-6,many,TGTGCCAGCATTCTGGGGGGGAACACTGAAGCTTTCTTT,CASILGGNTEAFF
TRBJ1-1,-,TRBV20-1,-,TGCAGTGCTAGGGACCCTTCTACGAACACTGAAGCTTTCTTT,CSARDPSTNTEAFF
TRBJ1-1,TRBD1,TRBV2,-,TGTGCCAGCAGTGAACAGGGGGCTGGGGCAGAAGCTTTCTTT,CASSEQGAGAEAFF
TRBJ2-7,TRBD1,TRBV19,many,TGTGCCAGTAGTCCGGGGACAGGTGTCCACGAGCAGTACTTC,CASSPGTGVHEQYF
TRBJ2-1,-,TRBV7-9,-,TGTGCCAGCAGCTTAGGGGCAGGAGGCGAGCAGTTCTTC,CASSLGAGGEQFF
TRBJ1-5,TRBD1,TRBV15,-,TGTGCCACCAGCCAAGATTTGGGACAGGAAAGCAATCAGCCCCAGCATTTT,CATSQDLGQESNQPQHF
TRBJ1-1,-,TRBV7-2,many,TGTGCCAGCAGCTTACCGGGACAGAACACTGAAGCTTTCTTT,CASSLPGQNTEAFF
TRBJ1-3,-,TRBV10-3,-,TGTGCCGTAGGACTGGAGATGAAATTTGGAAACACCATATATTTT,CAVGLEMKFGNTIYF
TRBJ1-4,-,TRBV20-1,-,TGCAGTGCTAGAGGGCGGGGGGGCGCTGGTGAAAAACTGTTTTTT,CSARGRGGAGEKLFF
TRBJ1-5,-,TRBV20-1,-,TGCAGTGAAGCGCGGGGGGGGCCGAGGGGCAATCAGCCCCAGCATTTT,CSEARGGPRGNQPQHF
TRBJ2-7,TRBD2,TRBV12-3/TRBV12-4,-,TGTGCCAGCAATATCCAGGGAGGGAGCTACGAGCAGTACTTC,CASNIQGGSYEQYF